This T cell receptor beta chain was obtained from a study of T cell repertoires in cytomegalovirus infection. Study information: CMV infection and matching HLA type were both indicated by public TCR beta signatures. Study-level points and caveats: What dominated the ex vivo response were HLA-C-restricted CMV-specific TCR beta clonotypes.

MiXCR was run by TCRdb on the reads, yielding one entry per CDR3 protein. The table shows about 330,000 distinct CDR3 sequences, with more than 8% occurring only once. CDR3 size: 15 residues. The germline V and J ends were trimmed by 3 bases and 3 bases, with 14 bases remaining between them. The germline V gene has CDR1 SGHAT and CDR2 FQNNGV. This clonotype was seen a few times. Its antigen is as yet unknown. The chain combines TRBV11-2 with TRBJ2-5; weak D call: TRBD2 (5 bases). The receptor was derived from a human donor in good health (CMV status not recorded). Some clones in this sample may be carry-over from other donors' samples. Sequences were obtained from PBMCs. The CDR3 coding sequence is TGTGCCAGCAGCTTGCTAGGAGGAGTCGAAGAGACCCAGTACTTC. Translated: CASSLLGGVEETQYF.